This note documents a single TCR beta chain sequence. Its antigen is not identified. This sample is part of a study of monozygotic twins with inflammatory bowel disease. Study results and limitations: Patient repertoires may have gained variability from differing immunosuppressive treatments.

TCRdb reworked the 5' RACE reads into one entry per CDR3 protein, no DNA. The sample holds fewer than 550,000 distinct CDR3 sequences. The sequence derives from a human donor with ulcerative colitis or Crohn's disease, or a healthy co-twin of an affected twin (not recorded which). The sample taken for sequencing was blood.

CDR3 residues: CAIAGQGLTYEQYF. This chain joins TRBV10-3 and TRBJ2-7; TCRdb's D gene call, TRBD1, goes unchecked for lack of DNA. Per the germline V gene, CDR1 is ENHRY and CDR2 is SYGVKD. This CDR3 is 14 amino acids long.